Listed below are T cell receptor beta chains from one sample, sequenced in a study of early stage breast cancer tumors. Here immunoSEQ multiplex PCR was the method, and the copy in TCRdb shows in-frame clones only, minus some. Of 25,000 to 30,000 clones in the sample, 75% to 90% were seen once. The sequenced sample was blood. The source is a person between 55 and 69 years old with breast cancer. The CDR3 runs from the conserved cysteine through the conserved F or W. D genes are given only for firm matches. Size is omitted from some rows. Given values are once, few, many or a class for expanded clones.

D gene | J gene | clone size | V gene | CDR3 protein | CDR3 DNA
NA | TRBJ2-3 | NA | TRBV5-4 | CASSFGTRGGTDTQYF | TGTGCCAGCAGCTTTGGCACCCGAGGAGGCACAGATACGCAGTATTTT
NA | TRBJ2-3 | NA | TRBV18 | CASSPQGTTTDTQYF | TGTGCCAGCTCACCACAGGGGACAACCACAGATACGCAGTATTTT
NA | TRBJ2-1 | few | TRBV18 | CASSMSPGDYNEQFF | TGTGCCAGCTCAATGAGCCCCGGGGACTACAATGAGCAGTTCTTC
NA | TRBJ1-2 | NA | TRBV11-2 | CASSFSRVGGYTF | TGTGCCAGCAGCTTCAGCAGGGTTGGAGGCTACACCTTC
TRBD2 | TRBJ2-5 | NA | TRBV9 | CASSATSGRPETQYF | TGTGCCAGCAGCGCGACTAGCGGGAGGCCAGAGACCCAGTACTTC
NA | TRBJ1-5 | NA | TRBV7-2 | CASSRMEQGSNQPQHF | TGTGCCAGCAGCCGAATGGAACAGGGAAGCAATCAGCCCCAGCATTTT
TRBD2 | TRBJ2-3 | NA | TRBV25-1 | CASSLLAGADTQYF | TGTGCCAGCAGTCTCCTAGCGGGAGCAGATACGCAGTATTTT
TRBD1 | TRBJ1-5 | once | TRBV6-5 | CASKTGEVSNQPQHF | TGTGCCAGTAAAACAGGGGAGGTGAGCAATCAGCCCCAGCATTTT
NA | TRBJ2-1 | NA | TRBV2 | CASRGTMGNEQFF | TGTGCCAGCAGGGGCACGATGGGCAATGAGCAGTTCTTC
NA | TRBJ2-1 | NA | TRBV6-1 | CASKGGNRLFEQFF | TGTGCCAGCAAGGGCGGGAACCGTCTTTTTGAGCAGTTCTTC
TRBD1 | TRBJ2-3 | NA | TRBV5-1 | CASSTGQGPDTQYF | TGCGCCAGCAGCACGGGACAGGGTCCAGATACGCAGTATTTT
TRBD1 | TRBJ1-2 | NA | TRBV6-5 | CASSYGTGQGRTF | TGTGCCAGCAGTTACGGGACAGGACAGGGTAGGACCTTC
TRBD2 | TRBJ2-5 | NA | TRBV19 | CASSRGLAAHQETQYF | TGTGCCAGTAGTAGGGGACTAGCGGCCCACCAAGAGACCCAGTACTTC
NA | TRBJ1-4 | NA | TRBV30 | CAWSRTDDNEKLFF | TGTGCCTGGAGTAGGACAGATGATAATGAAAAACTGTTTTTT
NA | TRBJ2-2 | NA | TRBV9 | CASSVGGSGELFF | TGTGCCAGCAGCGTAGGAGGTTCCGGGGAGCTGTTTTTT
NA | TRBJ2-7 | NA | TRBV29-1 | CSVVWTDLYEQYF | TGCAGCGTCGTCTGGACAGACCTTTACGAGCAGTACTTC
TRBD2 | TRBJ2-5 | NA | TRBV9 | CASSPGLVARETQYF | TGTGCCAGCAGCCCAGGACTAGTCGCTCGGGAGACCCAGTACTTC